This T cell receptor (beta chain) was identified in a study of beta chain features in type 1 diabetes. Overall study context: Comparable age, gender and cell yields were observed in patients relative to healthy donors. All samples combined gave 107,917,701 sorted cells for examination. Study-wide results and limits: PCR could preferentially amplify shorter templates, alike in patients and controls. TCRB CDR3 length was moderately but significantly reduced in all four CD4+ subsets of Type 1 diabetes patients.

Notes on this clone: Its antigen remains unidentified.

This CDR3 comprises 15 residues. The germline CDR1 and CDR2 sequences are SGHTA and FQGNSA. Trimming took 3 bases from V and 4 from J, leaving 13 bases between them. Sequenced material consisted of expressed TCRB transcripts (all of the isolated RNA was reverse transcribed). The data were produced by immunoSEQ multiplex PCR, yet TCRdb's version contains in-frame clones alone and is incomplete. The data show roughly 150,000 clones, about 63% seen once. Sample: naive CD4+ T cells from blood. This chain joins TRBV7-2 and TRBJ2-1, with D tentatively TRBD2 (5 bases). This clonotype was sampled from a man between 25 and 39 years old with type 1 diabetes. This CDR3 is CASSLTNGVYNEQFF. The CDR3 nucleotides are TGTGCCAGCAGCTTGACAAACGGGGTATACAATGAGCAGTTCTTC.